This TCR beta chain was sequenced for a study of CD8 T cells in Susac syndrome. Reverse transcription of roughly 0.5 to 1 ug RNA was performed with random hexamers. Multiplex PCR with immunoSEQ amplified the TCR beta CDR3 across 54 Vbeta and 13 Jbeta. TCRdb called the immunoSEQ multiplex PCR reads again in MiXCR, with one record for every CDR3 protein. The sample carries fewer than 200,000 distinct CDR3 sequences, about 91% recorded once. Sequencing was carried out using CD4+ T cells from PBMCs. The TCR was taken from a human donor with Susac syndrome.

CDR3 nucleotide sequence: TGTGCCTCAAACCGGGACAGGGGGTTCGACGAGCAGTACTTC. Translating it yields CASNRDRGFDEQYF. The V and J genes are TRBV30 and TRBJ2-7; 11 bases agree with TRBD1. CDR1 and CDR2 (germline): GTSNPN, SVGIG (reference sequence). Losses at the gene ends were 7 bases for V and 5 bases for J; bases not matched to a gene: 10. The CDR3 sequence is 14 residues long. The full variable domain, completed using reference TRBV30 and TRBJ2-7, is SQTIHQWPATLVQPVGSPLSLECTVEGTSNPNLYWYRQAAGRGLQLLFYSVGIGQISSEVPQNLSASRPQDRQFILSSKKLLLSDSGFYLCASNRDRGFDEQYFGPGTRLTVT.